The 20 T cell receptor beta chains given below trace back to one sample, sequenced in a study of cytomegalovirus exposure and HLA in healthy donors. The PCR employed 60 Vbeta primers together with 13 Jbeta primers. Measured with immunoSEQ multiplex PCR; TCRdb has only the in-frame clones, and not every one. The sample has over 70,000 clones, roughly 70% seen once. Material for sequencing was PBMCs. The receptors stem from a man aged 25-45 years in good health and CMV-seropositive.

The chain has TRBV7-9 and TRBJ2-7, with D uncertain. The CDR3 has 11 amino acids. The V gene's germline CDR1 is SEHNR and CDR2 FQNEAQ (reference sequence). Trimming cost V 1 base and J 6 bases, with 4 bases left between them. CDR3 nucleotide sequence: TGTGCCAGCAGCTTAGTCCGCGAGCAGTACTTC. Translation: CASSLVREQYF.

The chain has TRBV5-1 and TRBJ1-1, with TRBD1 matching over 7 bases. This CDR3 has 14 amino acids. Trimming took 5 bases from V and 2 from J; bases not matched to a gene: 6. Germline V CDR1 and CDR2: SGHRS, YFSETQ. The CDR3 loop reads CASSMTGPNTEAFF. In DNA form, the CDR3 reads TGCGCCAGCAGTATGACAGGGCCAAACACTGAAGCTTTCTTT.

The chain couples TRBV2 to TRBJ1-5; D may be TRBD1 (6 bases). V was shortened by 7 bases and J by 3 bases, with 19 bases between the two germline ends. CDR1 and CDR2 from the germline V gene are SNHLY and FYNNEI. The CDR3 runs to 16 residues. CDR3 sequence reads: CASTFAGAQINQPQHF. CDR3 DNA: TGTGCCAGCACTTTCGCAGGGGCTCAAATCAATCAGCCCCAGCATTTT.

This chain links TRBV28 with TRBJ2-5; TRBD2 might be the D (5 bases). The CDR3 is made up of 15 amino acids. Deletions cut 5 bases from V and 5 bases from J, with 18 bases between. Germline V lookup: CDR1 MDHEN, CDR2 SYDVKM. CDR3 bases: TGTGCCAGCAGTACCTCCGGGGTAGTCAGGGAGACCCAGTACTTC. Its protein is CASSTSGVVRETQYF. The full variable domain, with the rest looked up from reference TRBV28 and TRBJ2-5, is DVKVTQSSRYLVKRTGEKVFLECVQDMDHENMFWYRQDPGLGLRLIYFSYDVKMKEKGDIPEGYSVSREKKERFSLILESASTNQTSMYLCASSTSGVVRETQYFGPGTRLLVL.

V is TRBV29-1 and J is TRBJ1-1, with D tentatively TRBD1 (5 bases). V lost 4 bases and J 5 bases, leaving 11 bases between the germline ends. CDR1 SQVTM and CDR2 ANQGSEA come from the germline V gene. The CDR3 contains 12 residues. The CDR3 sequence is CSVGGDGTEAFF. The CDR3 DNA follows: TGCAGCGTTGGGGGGGACGGGACTGAAGCTTTCTTT.

The chain has TRBV5-1 and TRBJ1-5; D remains ambiguous. The CDR3 consists of 17 residues. Per the germline V gene, CDR1 is SGHRS and CDR2 is YFSETQ. Trimming cost V 0 bases and J 3 bases, with 16 bases left between them. CDR3 DNA sequence: TGCGCCAGCAGCTTGGGAATGTCCCGACATTTCAATCAGCCCCAGCATTTT. Translation: CASSLGMSRHFNQPQHF.

The chain carries TRBV6-5 and TRBJ1-1; D call uncertain. The CDR3 contains 15 residues. From germline, CDR1 is MNHEY and CDR2 SVGAGI. V shed 0 bases and J shed 3 bases, with 11 bases lying between them. The CDR3 DNA sequence: TGTGCCAGCAGTTACTCGATCTTACGAGACACTGAAGCTTTCTTT. This sequence encodes CASSYSILRDTEAFF.

The CDR3 spells CASSLDRGLHTF. In DNA, the CDR3 is TGTGCCAGCAGCTTGGACAGGGGCCTACACACCTTC. The V and J genes are TRBV5-4 and TRBJ1-2, with 7 bases lining up with TRBD1. V shed 0 bases and J 12 bases; nucleotides not matched to a gene: 5. Germline assignment: CDR1 SGHNT and CDR2 YYREEE (reference sequence). There are 12 residues in the CDR3.

The V and J genes are TRBV25-1 and TRBJ2-3; 7 bases map to TRBD1. Trimming at V came to 2 bases and at J to 4 bases, leaving 12 bases not matched to a gene. The CDR3 is 17 residues long. Germline assignment: CDR1 MGHDK and CDR2 SYGVNS. CDR3 in DNA: TGTGCCAGCAGTGAAGGGCATTTAAGGGACAGCGCAGATACGCAGTATTTT. Translation gives CASSEGHLRDSADTQYF.

The DNA of the CDR3 is TGTGCCAGCAGCTTGGGCGCGAGCGGGGGGCAAGAGACCCAGTACTTC. Amino acids: CASSLGASGGQETQYF. V gene TRBV5-6 combines with J gene TRBJ2-5; 9 bases line up with TRBD2. This CDR3 is built from 16 residues. V was clipped by 0 bases and J by 2 bases; unmatched bases: 5. Per germline, CDR1 SGHDT and CDR2 YYEEEE.

The gene calls are TRBV6-1 and TRBJ1-3, with D uncertain. The CDR3 totals 14 residues. The V gene lost 3 bases and the J gene lost 1 base, with 7 bases spanning the gap. Germline lookup yields CDR1 MNHNS and CDR2 SASEGT. In DNA form, the CDR3 reads TGTGCCAGCAGTGACACGGGTTCTGGAAACACCATATATTTT. The encoded protein is CASSDTGSGNTIYF.

This rearrangement joins TRBV7-8 to TRBJ2-3; possible D gene TRBD2, 6 bases. CDR1 is SGHVS, CDR2 FQNEAQ, per germline. Trimming cost V 4 bases and J 2 bases, with 13 bases left between them. This CDR3 spans 15 amino acids. CDR3 amino acids: CASSSSSEPTDTQYF. CDR3 in DNA: TGTGCCAGCAGCTCATCTAGCGAGCCCACAGATACGCAGTATTTT.

This chain joins TRBV5-6 and TRBJ2-4; 9 bases match TRBD2. Germline lookup yields CDR1 SGHDT and CDR2 YYEEEE. The CDR3 runs to 15 residues. V lost 0 bases and J lost 8; bases outside the gene matches: 6. The CDR3 region has the DNA TGTGCCAGCAGCTTGGGCAGCGGGAGGCGAGACATTCAGTACTTC. Residues: CASSLGSGRRDIQYF. Complete variable domain (other parts from reference TRBV5-6 and TRBJ2-4): DAGVTQSPTHLIKTRGQQVTLRCSPKSGHDTVSWYQQALGQGPQFIFQYYEEEERQRGNFPDRFSGHQFPNYSSELNVNALLLGDSALYLCASSLGSGRRDIQYFGAGTRLSVL.

The chain combines TRBV19 with TRBJ1-1; D not resolved. CDR1 is LNHDA and CDR2 is SQIVND in the germline V gene (reference sequence). V lost 3 bases to trimming and J lost 1 base, with 9 bases between them. This CDR3 is 14 amino acids long. The CDR3 loop is CASSMVSTNTEAFF. CDR3 in DNA: TGTGCCAGTAGTATGGTCAGTACGAACACTGAAGCTTTCTTT.

This chain joins TRBV5-4 and TRBJ1-2, with a weak D call TRBD1 (5 bases). This CDR3 contains 12 residues. The ends were cut back, 4 bases at V and 4 bases at J, with 8 bases in the middle. Germline V gene lookup returns CDR1 SGHNT and CDR2 YYREEE (reference sequence). CDR3 sequence (DNA): TGTGCCAGCAGCATGGACATCTATGGCTACACCTTC. It specifies CASSMDIYGYTF.

The chain employs TRBV28 and TRBJ2-7; 7 bases line up with TRBD2. CDR3 length: 12 amino acids. Germline V gives CDR1 MDHEN, CDR2 SYDVKM. V lost 6 bases, J lost 9 bases, and 8 bases stayed unmatched. The CDR3 is CASSRGRAWQYF. In DNA, the CDR3 is TGTGCCAGCAGCCGGGGGAGGGCCTGGCAGTACTTC.

This sequence joins TRBV5-1 and TRBJ2-3; 13 nucleotides agree with TRBD2. Germline V gene lookup returns CDR1 SGHRS and CDR2 YFSETQ. V gave up 4 bases and J gave up 8 bases; unmatched junction bases: 10. The CDR3 totals 16 residues. CDR3 residues: CASSSPGLAGEGTQYF. DNA for the CDR3: TGCGCCAGCAGCAGCCCCGGACTAGCGGGGGAAGGTACGCAGTATTTT.

V gene TRBV7-9 combines with J gene TRBJ2-5, with 8 nucleotides matching TRBD2. The trim removed 3 bases at V and 2 bases at J, leaving 11 bases unmatched. The CDR3 covers 17 residues. In germline, CDR1 is SEHNR, CDR2 FQNEAQ (reference sequence). CDR3 coding DNA: TGTGCCAGCAGCTTCCCCGGGACTAGGAGTCCGCAAGAGACCCAGTACTTC. As protein: CASSFPGTRSPQETQYF.

The chain couples TRBV6-1 to TRBJ1-5; D not resolved. Germline CDR1 MNHNS, CDR2 SASEGT. The CDR3 is made up of 11 amino acids. V gave up 6 bases and J gave up 7 bases, with 7 bases separating them. This CDR3 reads CASSRLQPQHF. The CDR3 nucleotides read TGTGCCAGCAGCCGGTTACAGCCCCAGCATTTT.

The chain couples TRBV7-2 to TRBJ2-7, with 9 bases aligning to TRBD2. V dropped 5 bases and J dropped 0; count of bases not matched to a gene: 17. The CDR3 totals 19 residues. Germline V gene sequence: CDR1 SGHTA, CDR2 FQGNSA. The CDR3 here is CASSPKGAGGPWSSYEQYF. In DNA, the CDR3 is TGTGCCAGCAGCCCTAAGGGGGCGGGAGGGCCCTGGAGCTCCTACGAGCAGTACTTC. Full variable domain (missing parts from reference TRBV7-2 and TRBJ2-7): GAGVSQSPSNKVTEKGKDVELRCDPISGHTALYWYRQSLGQGLEFLIYFQGNSAPDKSGLPSDRFSAERTGGSVSTLTIQRTQQEDSAVYLCASSPKGAGGPWSSYEQYFGPGTRLTVT.